The subject of this entry is one TCR beta chain. This entry is derived from a study of control samples from healthy donors and cancer patients. The germline V gene has CDR1 MNHEY and CDR2 SVGAGI. This CDR3 region has 13 residues. Trimming shortened V by 8 bases and J by 4 bases, and 14 bases separated the two germline ends. Data came from immunoSEQ multiplex PCR; TCRdb stores just in-frame clones and leaves some out. The table shows fewer than 95,000 clones, with 86% occurring only once. What was sequenced was blood. The chain is built from TRBV6-5 and TRBJ1-2, with D unclear. The sequence was collected from a woman between 45 and 65 years old in good health. DNA for the CDR3: TGTGCCAGCCGGCGGGGTGGTGGCTATGGCTACACCTTC. Its translation: CASRRGGGYGYTF.